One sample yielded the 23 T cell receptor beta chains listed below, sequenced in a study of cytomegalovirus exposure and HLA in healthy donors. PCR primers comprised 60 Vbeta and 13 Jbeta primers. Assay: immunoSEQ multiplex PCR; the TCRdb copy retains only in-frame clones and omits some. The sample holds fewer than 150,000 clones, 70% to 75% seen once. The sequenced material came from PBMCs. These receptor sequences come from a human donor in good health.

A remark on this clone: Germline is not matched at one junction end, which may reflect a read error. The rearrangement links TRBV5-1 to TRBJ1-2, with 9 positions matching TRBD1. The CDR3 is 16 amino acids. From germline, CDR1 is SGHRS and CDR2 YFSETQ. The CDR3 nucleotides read TGCGCCAGCAGCCCTTTCCCCCCCGACAGGGGGTATGGCTACCCCTTC. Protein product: CASSPFPPDRGYGYPF.

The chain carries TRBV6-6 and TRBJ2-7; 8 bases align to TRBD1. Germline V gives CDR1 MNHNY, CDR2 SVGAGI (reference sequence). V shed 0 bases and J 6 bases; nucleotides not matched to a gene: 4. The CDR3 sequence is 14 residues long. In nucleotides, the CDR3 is TGTGCCAGCAGTTACTCGGGACAGGATGCCGAGCAGTACTTC. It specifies CASSYSGQDAEQYF.

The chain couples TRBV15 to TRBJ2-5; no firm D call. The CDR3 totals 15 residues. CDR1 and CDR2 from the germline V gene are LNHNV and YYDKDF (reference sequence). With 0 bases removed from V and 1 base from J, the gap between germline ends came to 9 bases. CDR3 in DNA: TGTGCCACCAGCAGAGATCGGAGCGTCCAAGAGACCCAGTACTTC. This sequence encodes CATSRDRSVQETQYF.

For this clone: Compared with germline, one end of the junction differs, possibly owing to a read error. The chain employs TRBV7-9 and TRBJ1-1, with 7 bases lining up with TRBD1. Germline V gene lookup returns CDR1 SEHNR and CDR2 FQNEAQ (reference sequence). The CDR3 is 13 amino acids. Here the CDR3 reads CSSSRQGNTEAFF. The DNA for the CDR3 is TGTTCCAGCAGTCGACAGGGTAACACTGAAGCTTTCTTT.

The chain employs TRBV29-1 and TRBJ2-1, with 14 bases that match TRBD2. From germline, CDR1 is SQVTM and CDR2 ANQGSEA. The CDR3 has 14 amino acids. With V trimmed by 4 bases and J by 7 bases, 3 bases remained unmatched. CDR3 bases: TGCAGCGTTGGCCGACTAGCGGGGGGGAATGAGCAGTTCTTC. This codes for CSVGRLAGGNEQFF.

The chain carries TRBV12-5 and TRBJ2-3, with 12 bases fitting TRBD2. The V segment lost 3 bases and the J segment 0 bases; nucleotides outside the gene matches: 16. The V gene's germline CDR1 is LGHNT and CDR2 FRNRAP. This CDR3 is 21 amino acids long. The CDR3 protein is CASGFIRGLLAGGTSTDTQYF. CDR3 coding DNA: TGTGCTAGTGGTTTCATCCGAGGCCTACTAGCGGGAGGAACTAGCACAGATACGCAGTATTTT.

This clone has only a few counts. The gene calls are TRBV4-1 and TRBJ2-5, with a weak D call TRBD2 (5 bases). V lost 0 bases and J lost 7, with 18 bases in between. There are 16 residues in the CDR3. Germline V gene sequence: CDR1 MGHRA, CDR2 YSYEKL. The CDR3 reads CASSQEGSRGWGTQYF. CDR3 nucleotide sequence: TGCGCCAGCAGCCAAGAAGGTTCGCGCGGGTGGGGGACCCAGTACTTC.

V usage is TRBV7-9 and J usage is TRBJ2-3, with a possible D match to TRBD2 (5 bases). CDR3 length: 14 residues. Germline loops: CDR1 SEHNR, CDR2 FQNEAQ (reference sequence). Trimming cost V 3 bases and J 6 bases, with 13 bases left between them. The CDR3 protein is CASSFEGPSDTQYF. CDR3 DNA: TGTGCCAGCAGCTTCGAGGGTCCGTCGGATACGCAGTATTTT.

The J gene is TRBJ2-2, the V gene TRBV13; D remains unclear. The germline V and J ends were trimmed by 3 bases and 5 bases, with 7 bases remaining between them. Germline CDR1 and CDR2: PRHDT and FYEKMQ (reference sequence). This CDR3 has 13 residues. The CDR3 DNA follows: TGTGCCAGCAGCTTTGGGCCTACCGGGGAGCTGTTTTTT. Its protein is CASSFGPTGELFF.

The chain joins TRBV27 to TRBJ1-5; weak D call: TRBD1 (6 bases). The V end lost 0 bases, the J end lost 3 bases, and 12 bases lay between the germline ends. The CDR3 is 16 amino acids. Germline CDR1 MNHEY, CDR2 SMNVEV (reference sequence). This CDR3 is CASSLSLGQVNQPQHF. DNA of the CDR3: TGTGCCAGCAGTTTATCGCTGGGACAAGTCAATCAGCCCCAGCATTTT.

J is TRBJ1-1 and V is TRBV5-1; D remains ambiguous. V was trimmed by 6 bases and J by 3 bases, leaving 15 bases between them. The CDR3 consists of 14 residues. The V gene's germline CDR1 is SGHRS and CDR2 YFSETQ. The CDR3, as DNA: TGCGCCAGCACCTCGTCGGGCGGGGACACTGAAGCTTTCTTT. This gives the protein CASTSSGGDTEAFF.

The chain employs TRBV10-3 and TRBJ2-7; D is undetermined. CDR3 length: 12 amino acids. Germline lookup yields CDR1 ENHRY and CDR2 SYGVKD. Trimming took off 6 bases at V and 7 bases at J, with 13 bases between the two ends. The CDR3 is CAISVIAEEQYF. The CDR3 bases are TGTGCCATCAGCGTTATAGCAGAGGAGCAGTACTTC.

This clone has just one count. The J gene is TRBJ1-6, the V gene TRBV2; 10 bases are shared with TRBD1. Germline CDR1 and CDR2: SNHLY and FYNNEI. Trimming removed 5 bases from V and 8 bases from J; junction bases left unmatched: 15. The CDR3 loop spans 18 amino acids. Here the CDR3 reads CASSWPGTGDLWDSPLHF. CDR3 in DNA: TGTGCCAGCAGTTGGCCCGGGACAGGGGACCTTTGGGATTCACCCCTCCACTTT. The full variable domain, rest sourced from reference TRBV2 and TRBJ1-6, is EPEVTQTPSHQVTQMGQEVILRCVPISNHLYFYWYRQILGQKVEFLVSFYNNEISEKSEIFDDQFSVERPDGSNFTLKIRSTKLEDSAMYFCASSWPGTGDLWDSPLHFGNGTRLTVT.

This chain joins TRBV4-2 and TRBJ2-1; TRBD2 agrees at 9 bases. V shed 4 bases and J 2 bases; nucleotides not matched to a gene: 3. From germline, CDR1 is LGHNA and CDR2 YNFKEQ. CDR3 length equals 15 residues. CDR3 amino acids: CASSLRTSAYNEQFF. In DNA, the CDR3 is TGTGCCAGCAGCCTTAGGACTAGCGCCTACAATGAGCAGTTCTTC.

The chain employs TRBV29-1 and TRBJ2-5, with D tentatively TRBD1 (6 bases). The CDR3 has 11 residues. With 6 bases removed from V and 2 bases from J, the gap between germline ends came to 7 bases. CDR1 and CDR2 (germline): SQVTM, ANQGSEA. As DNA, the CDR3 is TGCAGCGTACAGGGTCAAGAGACCCAGTACTTC. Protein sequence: CSVQGQETQYF.

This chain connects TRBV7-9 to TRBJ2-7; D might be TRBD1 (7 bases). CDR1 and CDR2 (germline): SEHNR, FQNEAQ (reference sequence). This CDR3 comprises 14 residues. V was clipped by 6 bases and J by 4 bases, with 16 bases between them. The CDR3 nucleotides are TGTGCCAGCAGACCCAGGGGGGAAGAGTACGAGCAGTACTTC. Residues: CASRPRGEEYEQYF.

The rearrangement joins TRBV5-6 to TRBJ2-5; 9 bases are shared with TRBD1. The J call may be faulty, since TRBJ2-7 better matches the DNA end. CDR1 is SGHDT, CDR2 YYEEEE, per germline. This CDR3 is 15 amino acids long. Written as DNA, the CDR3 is TGTGCCAGCAGCATCGGGACAGGGTGGGCCTACGAGCAGTACTTC. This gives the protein CASSIGTGWAYEQYF.

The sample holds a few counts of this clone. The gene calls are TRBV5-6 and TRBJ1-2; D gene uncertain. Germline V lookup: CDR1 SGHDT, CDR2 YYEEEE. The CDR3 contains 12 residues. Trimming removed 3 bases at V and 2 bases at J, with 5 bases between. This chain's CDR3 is CASSSGNYGYTF. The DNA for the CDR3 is TGTGCCAGCAGCTCGGGGAACTATGGCTACACCTTC.

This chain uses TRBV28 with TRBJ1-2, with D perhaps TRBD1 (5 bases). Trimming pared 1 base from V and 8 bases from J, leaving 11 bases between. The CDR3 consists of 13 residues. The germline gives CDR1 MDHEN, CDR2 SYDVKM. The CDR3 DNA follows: TGTGCCAGCAGTTTATTGATAACAGGCGGCTACACCTTC. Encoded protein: CASSLLITGGYTF.

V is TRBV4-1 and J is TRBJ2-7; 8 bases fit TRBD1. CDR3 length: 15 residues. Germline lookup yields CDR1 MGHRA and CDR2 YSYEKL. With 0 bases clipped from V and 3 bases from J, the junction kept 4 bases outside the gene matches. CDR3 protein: CASSQEDRGNYEQYF. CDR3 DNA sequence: TGCGCCAGCAGCCAAGAAGACAGGGGAAACTACGAGCAGTACTTC.

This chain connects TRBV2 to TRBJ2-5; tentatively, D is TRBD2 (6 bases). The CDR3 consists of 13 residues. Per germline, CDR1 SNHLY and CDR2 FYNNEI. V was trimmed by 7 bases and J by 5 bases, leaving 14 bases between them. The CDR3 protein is CASNQLAFETQYF. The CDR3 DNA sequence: TGTGCCAGCAACCAACTAGCCTTTGAGACCCAGTACTTC. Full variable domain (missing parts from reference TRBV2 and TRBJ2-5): EPEVTQTPSHQVTQMGQEVILRCVPISNHLYFYWYRQILGQKVEFLVSFYNNEISEKSEIFDDQFSVERPDGSNFTLKIRSTKLEDSAMYFCASNQLAFETQYFGPGTRLLVL.

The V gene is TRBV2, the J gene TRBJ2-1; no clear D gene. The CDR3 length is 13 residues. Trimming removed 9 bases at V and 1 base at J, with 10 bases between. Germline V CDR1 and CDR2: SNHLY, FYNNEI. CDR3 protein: CASGRGSYNEQFF. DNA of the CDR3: TGTGCCAGTGGAAGAGGTTCCTACAATGAGCAGTTCTTC.

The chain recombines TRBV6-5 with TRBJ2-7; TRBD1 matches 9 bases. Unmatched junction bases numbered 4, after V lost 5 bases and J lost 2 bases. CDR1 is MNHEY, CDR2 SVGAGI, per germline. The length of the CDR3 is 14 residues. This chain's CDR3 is CASSPGTGPYEQYF. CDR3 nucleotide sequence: TGTGCCAGCAGTCCCGGGACAGGGCCCTACGAGCAGTACTTC.